The entry below gives a single TCR beta chain sequence along with its context. Authors' analysis steps: The assay estimated nucleated cells by amplifying reference gene primers. Sequencing was performed with immunoSEQ multiplex PCR; in TCRdb, only in-frame clones are kept and a portion is missing. V, J and clone size were drawn from that table, and D and trimming were deduced from the DNA. The top ten hold more than 11% of the sample, which has roughly 150,000 clones, 78% seen once. The sample belongs to a study of blood T cell repertoires in COVID-19. Study-wide context: The United States, Italy and Spain supplied acute and convalescent COVID-19 samples. Nucleic acid was either cDNA or gDNA, and it came from T cells, B-cell-depleted T cells, or PBMCs.

The germline V gene encodes CDR1 GTSNPN and CDR2 SVGIG (reference sequence). There are 15 residues in the CDR3. Trimming shortened V by 2 bases and J by 2 bases, and 13 bases separated the two germline ends. This sequence originates from a woman older than 75 with acute or convalescent COVID-19. The material sequenced was peripheral blood. V gene TRBV30 combines with J gene TRBJ1-5; D possibly corresponds to TRBD1 (5 bases). CDR3 sequence: CAWSRVGGRNQPQHF. As DNA, the CDR3 is TGTGCCTGGAGTAGGGTCGGGGGTCGCAATCAGCCCCAGCATTTT.